This TCR beta chain appears in the sequencing data of a study of T cell changes during pregnancy in multiple sclerosis. Sequencing was performed with immunoSEQ multiplex PCR; in TCRdb, only in-frame clones are kept and a portion is missing. The repertoire holds just under 100,000 clones, with 93% as singletons. Concerning this clone: One junction end disagrees with the germline gene, perhaps due to a read error.

The germline V gene has CDR1 PRHDT and CDR2 FYEKMQ (reference sequence). This CDR3 region has 12 residues. This sequence joins TRBV13 and TRBJ2-7, with 9 nucleotides matching TRBD2. The clonotype was recovered from a female donor with multiple sclerosis, enrolled in a pregnancy study. Sequenced here: peripheral blood, sampled after pregnancy. CDR3 residues: CVTSGLRAEQYF. DNA for the CDR3: TGCGTGACTAGCGGCCTTCGTGCCGAGCAGTACTTC.